This TCR beta chain derives from a study of T cell repertoires in cytomegalovirus infection. TCRdb itself ran the reads through MiXCR, one entry per CDR3 protein. Of around 740,000 distinct CDR3 sequences detected, less than 40% appear once; the ten largest clones hold around 2.8%. This CDR3 is 15 amino acids long. The germline CDR1 and CDR2 sequences are MGHRA and YSYEKL. Trimming removed 0 bases from V and 7 bases from J, with 16 bases in between. This receptor was taken from a human donor in good health (CMV status not recorded). Some clones in this sample may be carry-over from other donors' samples. V is TRBV4-1 and J is TRBJ2-7, with D uncertain. The sequencing sample was made of PBMCs. The CDR3 loop is CASSQDANGRREQYF. DNA of the CDR3: TGCGCCAGCAGCCAAGATGCCAACGGGCGAAGGGAGCAGTACTTC.